Presented here are 8 T cell receptor beta chains from one specimen sequenced in a study of T cell changes during pregnancy in multiple sclerosis. Clones were sequenced by immunoSEQ multiplex PCR, and TCRdb holds only the in-frame ones, with some missing. The sample gives tens of thousands of clones, 91% of which show up once; less than 1.5% is in the top ten. The sample here was peripheral blood, taken after pregnancy. All receptors derive from a female donor in good health, enrolled as a control in a pregnancy study.

V and J are TRBV29-1 and TRBJ2-5, with 7 nucleotides matching TRBD1. The CDR3 is made up of 14 amino acids. V lost 4 bases and J lost 1; bases outside the gene matches: 6. Germline CDR1 reads SQVTM; CDR2 reads ANQGSEA. The CDR3 spells CSVVGRGSQETQYF. The CDR3 DNA follows: TGCAGCGTTGTAGGCAGGGGGAGCCAAGAGACCCAGTACTTC.

This chain links TRBV2 with TRBJ2-7; TRBD1 aligns across 9 bases. The CDR3 sequence is 15 residues long. V lost 8 bases, J lost 6 bases, and 14 bases stayed unmatched. CDR1 is SNHLY, CDR2 FYNNEI, per germline. CDR3 bases: TGTGCCAGCTATATTACCGGGACAGGGAAATCCGAGCAGTACTTC. It encodes CASYITGTGKSEQYF.

This chain links TRBV27 with TRBJ2-5; D ambiguous. Per the germline V gene, CDR1 is MNHEY and CDR2 is SMNVEV (reference sequence). The V gene lost 6 bases and the J gene lost 1 base, with 9 bases spanning the gap. The CDR3 loop spans 13 amino acids. CDR3 region: CASSPNGQETQYF. The CDR3, as DNA: TGTGCCAGCAGCCCTAATGGCCAAGAGACCCAGTACTTC.

This clone was counted between two and nine times. The chain couples TRBV30 to TRBJ1-2; the D is unclear. The V end lost 0 bases, the J end lost 8 bases, and 7 bases lay between the germline ends. CDR3 length: 11 amino acids. CDR1 and CDR2 (germline): GTSNPN, SVGIG (reference sequence). The CDR3 nucleotides read TGTGCCTGGAGTGTAGGCGGGGGCTACACCTTC. This translates into CAWSVGGGYTF.

The rearrangement joins TRBV6-1 to TRBJ2-5, with a weak D call TRBD1 (5 bases). This CDR3 spans 13 amino acids. Germline V lookup: CDR1 MNHNS, CDR2 SASEGT. V lost 5 bases to trimming and J lost 5 bases, with 12 bases between them. The DNA of the CDR3 is TGTGCCAGCAGTTCAGGGAATTGGGAGACCCAGTACTTC. Its protein product is CASSSGNWETQYF.

V gene TRBV6-1 combines with J gene TRBJ2-3; 11 positions match TRBD2. The CDR3 runs to 15 residues. The trim removed 7 bases at V and 2 bases at J, leaving 5 bases unmatched. Germline CDR1 reads MNHNS; CDR2 reads SASEGT. CDR3 residues: CASTASGGFTDTQYF. CDR3 DNA sequence: TGTGCCAGCACGGCTAGCGGGGGGTTCACAGATACGCAGTATTTT.

V is TRBV13 and J is TRBJ2-7, with D possibly TRBD2 on 6 matching bases. The ends were cut back, 3 bases at V and 0 bases at J, with 12 bases in the middle. Germline CDR1 and CDR2: PRHDT and FYEKMQ (reference sequence). The CDR3 is made up of 15 amino acids. This CDR3 reads CASSFRDGSSYEQYF. The CDR3 bases are TGTGCCAGCAGCTTCCGGGACGGGAGCTCCTACGAGCAGTACTTC.

This chain joins TRBV5-1 and TRBJ1-2, with TRBD1 as a possible D gene (5 bases). V was shortened by 0 bases and J by 3 bases, with 12 bases between the two germline ends. Germline CDR1 and CDR2: SGHRS and YFSETQ. There are 15 residues in the CDR3. The CDR3 coding sequence is TGCGCCAGCAGCTTGGGGGTAGGGGCAGACTATGGCTACACCTTC. Its translation: CASSLGVGADYGYTF.